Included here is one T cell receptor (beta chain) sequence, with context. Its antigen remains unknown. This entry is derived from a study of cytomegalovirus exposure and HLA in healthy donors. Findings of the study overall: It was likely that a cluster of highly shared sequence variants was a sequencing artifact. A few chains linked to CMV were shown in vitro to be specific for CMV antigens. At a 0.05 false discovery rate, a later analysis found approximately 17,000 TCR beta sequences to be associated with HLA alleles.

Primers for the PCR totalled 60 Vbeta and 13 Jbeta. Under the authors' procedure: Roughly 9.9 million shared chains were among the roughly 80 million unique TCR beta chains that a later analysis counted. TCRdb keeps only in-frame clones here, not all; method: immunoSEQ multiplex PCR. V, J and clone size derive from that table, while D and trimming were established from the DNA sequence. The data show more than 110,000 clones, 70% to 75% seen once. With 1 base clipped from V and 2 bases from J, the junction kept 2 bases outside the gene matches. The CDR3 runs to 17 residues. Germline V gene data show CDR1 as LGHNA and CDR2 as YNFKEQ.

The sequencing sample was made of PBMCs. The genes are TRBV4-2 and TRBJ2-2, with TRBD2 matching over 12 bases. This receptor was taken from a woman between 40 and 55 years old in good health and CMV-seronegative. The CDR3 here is CASSQGTSGVNTGELFF. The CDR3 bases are TGTGCCAGCAGCCAAGGGACTAGCGGGGTAAACACCGGGGAGCTGTTTTTT.